This is a list of T cell receptor beta chains from one sample in a study of T cells in Graves' hyperthyroidism and ophthalmopathy. A single record per CDR3 protein comes from TCRdb applying MiXCR to the multiplex PCR reads. The table shows a few hundred thousand distinct CDR3 sequences, with about half occurring only once. Material: peripheral blood or thyroid tissue (not recorded which). These receptors were obtained from a woman between 18 and 29 years old with Graves' hyperthyroidism. Both conserved end residues are trimmed from each CDR3. A D gene is named only where the DNA matches it firmly. Only some rows state a clone size, as once, few, many or a class for expanded clones.

D gene	V gene	J gene	clone size	CDR3 protein
TRBD1	TRBV10-3	TRBJ1-6	many	AISGTANNSPLH
TRBD1	TRBV20-1	TRBJ1-2	-	SLLNRGEGYT
-	TRBV27	TRBJ1-5	-	ASSTSSDPYSNQPQH
TRBD1	TRBV15	TRBJ1-5	-	ATSGQGGNQPQH
-	TRBV19	TRBJ2-1	-	ATGSVRGNEQF
-	TRBV12-3/TRBV12-4	TRBJ1-1	many	ASSPALPNTEAF
-	TRBV5-1	TRBJ2-2	-	ASSLAVTGELF
-	TRBV4-1	TRBJ1-4	-	ASSQNGGLSTNEKLF
-	TRBV5-8	TRBJ2-7	many	ASSFGRGRDEQY
-	TRBV18	TRBJ2-7	few	ASSPQGDEQY
-	TRBV7-3	TRBJ2-3	-	ASSLLSSGLLYEQY
TRBD1	TRBV20-1	TRBJ1-4	-	SAPRDRANEKLF
-	TRBV7-2	TRBJ2-3	-	ASSLSRTGADTQY
-	TRBV7-3	TRBJ2-3	-	ASSLIGQTTDTQY
-	TRBV4-2	TRBJ2-6	-	ASSQDAGGANVLT
-	TRBV7-7	TRBJ2-2	few	ASSLAGHRGAV
-	TRBV20-1	TRBJ2-7	many	SARVGGGLYEQY
-	TRBV29-1	TRBJ1-1	many	SVEELREAF
TRBD2	TRBV29-1	TRBJ2-7	once	SVAPPGLAGGQY
TRBD1	TRBV20-1	TRBJ1-1	-	SAPGTGRTEAF
TRBD1	TRBV12-3/TRBV12-4	TRBJ2-7	-	ASSKQGAYEQY
TRBD1	TRBV4-2	TRBJ1-2	many	ASSQDFGTGYGYT
TRBD1	TRBV29-1	TRBJ2-7	many	SVEEDRGGGYEQY
TRBD1	TRBV10-3	TRBJ2-7	-	AISRDSVYEQY
-	TRBV12-3/TRBV12-4	TRBJ1-5	many	ASSRGTGQANQPQH
-	TRBV7-2	TRBJ2-7	-	ASSLLAEKYEQH
TRBD1	TRBV7-9	TRBJ1-1	-	ASSPTQGVEAF
-	TRBV2	TRBJ2-2	many	ASSYNRNTGELF
-	TRBV20-1	TRBJ1-2	many	SVGRDGYT
-	TRBV20-1	TRBJ2-7	-	SARDQGSSYEQY
-	TRBV10-3	TRBJ1-3	-	AISVTENTIY
TRBD1	TRBV7-2	TRBJ2-7	-	ASSLDGTGDNYEQY
TRBD2	TRBV7-9	TRBJ2-2	many	ASSSPGTRTNTGELF
TRBD2	TRBV7-2	TRBJ2-7	-	ASSSAGGRHEQY
TRBD2	TRBV20-1	-	few	SALTSGGITDTQY
TRBD1	TRBV7-8	TRBJ1-2	once	AQQGAQSYGYT
TRBD1	TRBV7-6	TRBJ2-7	-	ARDNRGTYEQY
TRBD1	TRBV29-1	TRBJ1-5	-	SVEVLGTGAQH
TRBD1	TRBV2	TRBJ1-6	many	ASSAGQFNSPLH
TRBD1	TRBV10-3	TRBJ2-2	-	AIRDPGQGNSGELS
-	TRBV6-6	TRBJ1-4	few	ASSYEGPTNEKLF
-	TRBV29-1	TRBJ2-7	many	SVRTVVYEQY
-	TRBV6-1	TRBJ1-4	-	ARKREDRKGEKLF
-	TRBV12-3/TRBV12-4	TRBJ2-2	many	ASRPPWDTGELF
TRBD2	TRBV6-4	TRBJ2-6	-	ASSGTSGNTGANVLT
-	TRBV5-1	TRBJ1-1	-	ASSLGGQMAITEAF
TRBD2	TRBV7-9	TRBJ2-7	-	ASSPRTSGIYEQY